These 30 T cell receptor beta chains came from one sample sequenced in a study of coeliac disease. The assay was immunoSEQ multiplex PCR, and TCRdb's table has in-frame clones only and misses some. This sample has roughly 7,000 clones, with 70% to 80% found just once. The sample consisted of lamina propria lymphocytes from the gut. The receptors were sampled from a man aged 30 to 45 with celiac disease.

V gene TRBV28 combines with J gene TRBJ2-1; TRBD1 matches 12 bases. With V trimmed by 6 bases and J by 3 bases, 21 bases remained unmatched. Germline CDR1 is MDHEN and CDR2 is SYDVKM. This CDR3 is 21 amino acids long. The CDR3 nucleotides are TGTGCCAGCAGGGGACAGGGGGCGGTGGGTAGCCCTAAGGTTGGCTACAATGAGCAGTTCTTC. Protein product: CASRGQGAVGSPKVGYNEQFF.

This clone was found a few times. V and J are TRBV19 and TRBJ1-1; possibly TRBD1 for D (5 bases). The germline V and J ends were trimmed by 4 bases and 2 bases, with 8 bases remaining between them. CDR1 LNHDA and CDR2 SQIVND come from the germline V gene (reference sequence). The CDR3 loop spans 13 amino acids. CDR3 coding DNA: TGTGCCAGTAGTACAGGGCTTAACACTGAAGCTTTCTTT. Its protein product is CASSTGLNTEAFF.

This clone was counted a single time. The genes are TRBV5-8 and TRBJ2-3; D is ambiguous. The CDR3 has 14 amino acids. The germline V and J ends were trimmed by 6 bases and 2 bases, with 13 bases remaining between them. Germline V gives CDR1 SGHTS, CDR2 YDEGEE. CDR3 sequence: CASNTDTHTDTQYF. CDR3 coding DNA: TGTGCCAGCAATACAGACACACACACAGATACGCAGTATTTT.

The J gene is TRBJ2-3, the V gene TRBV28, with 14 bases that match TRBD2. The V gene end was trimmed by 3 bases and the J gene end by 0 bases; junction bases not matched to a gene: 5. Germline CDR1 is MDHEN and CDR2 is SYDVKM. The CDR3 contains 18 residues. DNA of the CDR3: TGTGCCAGCAGTTTCCAAGGGACTAGCGGGAGAAGCACAGATACGCAGTATTTT. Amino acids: CASSFQGTSGRSTDTQYF.

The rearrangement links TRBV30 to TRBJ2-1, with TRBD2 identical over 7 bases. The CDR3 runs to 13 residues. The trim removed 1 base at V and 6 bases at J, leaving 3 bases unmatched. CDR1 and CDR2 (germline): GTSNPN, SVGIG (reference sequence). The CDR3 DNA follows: TGTGCCTGGAGTGGTAGCGGGCTCAATGAGCAGTTCTTC. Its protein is CAWSGSGLNEQFF. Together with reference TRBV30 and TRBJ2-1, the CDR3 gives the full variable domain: SQTIHQWPATLVQPVGSPLSLECTVEGTSNPNLYWYRQAAGRGLQLLFYSVGIGQISSEVPQNLSASRPQDRQFILSSKKLLLSDSGFYLCAWSGSGLNEQFFGPGTRLTVL.

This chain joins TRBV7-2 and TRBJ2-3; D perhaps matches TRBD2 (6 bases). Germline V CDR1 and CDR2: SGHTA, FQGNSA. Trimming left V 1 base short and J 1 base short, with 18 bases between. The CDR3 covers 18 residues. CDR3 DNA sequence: TGTGCCAGCAGCTTAGGCGGGCGGTCGGGGGTAGGCACAGATACGCAGTATTTT. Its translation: CASSLGGRSGVGTDTQYF.

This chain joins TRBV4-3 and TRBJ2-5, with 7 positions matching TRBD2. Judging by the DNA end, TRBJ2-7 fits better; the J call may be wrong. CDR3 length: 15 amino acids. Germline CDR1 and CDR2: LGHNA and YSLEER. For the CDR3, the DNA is TGCGCCAGCAGCCAATTAGCGGCGGGGGCCTACGAGCAGTACTTC. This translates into CASSQLAAGAYEQYF.

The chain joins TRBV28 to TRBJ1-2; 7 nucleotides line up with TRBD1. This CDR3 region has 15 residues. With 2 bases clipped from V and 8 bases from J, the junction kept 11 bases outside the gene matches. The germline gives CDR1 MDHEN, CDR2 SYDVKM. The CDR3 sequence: CASSLLSGTESGYTF. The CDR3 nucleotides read TGTGCCAGCAGTTTACTGTCCGGGACAGAGTCGGGCTACACCTTC.

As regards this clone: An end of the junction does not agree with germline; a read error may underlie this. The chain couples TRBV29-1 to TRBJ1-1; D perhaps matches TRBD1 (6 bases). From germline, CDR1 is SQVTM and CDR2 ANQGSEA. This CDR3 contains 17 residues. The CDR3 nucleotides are TGCAGCGTTGACCCTAGGCGACAGGCCGCATGGAACACTAAAGCTTTCTTT. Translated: CSVDPRRQAAWNTKAFF.

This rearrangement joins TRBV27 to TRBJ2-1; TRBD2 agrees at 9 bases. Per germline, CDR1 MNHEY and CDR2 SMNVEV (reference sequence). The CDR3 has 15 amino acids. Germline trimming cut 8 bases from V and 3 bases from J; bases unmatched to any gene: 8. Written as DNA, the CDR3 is TGTGCCAGCGGCCTACTAGCGGGCCTCTACAATGAGCAGTTCTTC. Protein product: CASGLLAGLYNEQFF.

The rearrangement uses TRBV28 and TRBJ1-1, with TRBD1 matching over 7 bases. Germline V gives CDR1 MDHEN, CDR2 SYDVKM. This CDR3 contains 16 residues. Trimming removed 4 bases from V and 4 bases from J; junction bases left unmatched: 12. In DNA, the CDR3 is TGTGCCAGCAGTTCTCCAGGGGGTAAGGTTACCACTGAAGCTTTCTTT. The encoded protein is CASSSPGGKVTTEAFF. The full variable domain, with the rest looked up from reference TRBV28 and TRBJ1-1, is DVKVTQSSRYLVKRTGEKVFLECVQDMDHENMFWYRQDPGLGLRLIYFSYDVKMKEKGDIPEGYSVSREKKERFSLILESASTNQTSMYLCASSSPGGKVTTEAFFGQGTRLTVV.

CDR3 sequence (DNA): TGTGCCAGCCCCGGTCGGGGTCTTAATGAAAAACTGTTTTTT. Translation: CASPGRGLNEKLFF. This sequence joins TRBV28 and TRBJ1-4; no definite D call. Germline values: CDR1 MDHEN, CDR2 SYDVKM. The CDR3 spans 14 residues. Trimming took 8 bases from V and 4 from J, leaving 14 bases between them. The complete variable domain, with remaining parts taken from reference TRBV28 and TRBJ1-4, reads DVKVTQSSRYLVKRTGEKVFLECVQDMDHENMFWYRQDPGLGLRLIYFSYDVKMKEKGDIPEGYSVSREKKERFSLILESASTNQTSMYLCASPGRGLNEKLFFGSGTQLSVL.

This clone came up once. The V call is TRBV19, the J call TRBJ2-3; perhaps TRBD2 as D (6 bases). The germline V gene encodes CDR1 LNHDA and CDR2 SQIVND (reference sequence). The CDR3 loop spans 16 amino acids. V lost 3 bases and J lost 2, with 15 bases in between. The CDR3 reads CASSMSQLAFTDTQYF. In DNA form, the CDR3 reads TGTGCCAGTAGTATGTCCCAACTAGCCTTCACAGATACGCAGTATTTT.

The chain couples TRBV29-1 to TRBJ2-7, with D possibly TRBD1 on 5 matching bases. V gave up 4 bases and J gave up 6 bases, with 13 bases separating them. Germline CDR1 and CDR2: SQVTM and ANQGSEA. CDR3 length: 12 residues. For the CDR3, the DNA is TGCAGCGTTGTTGTTTCAGGGCCCGAGCAGTACTTC. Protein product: CSVVVSGPEQYF.

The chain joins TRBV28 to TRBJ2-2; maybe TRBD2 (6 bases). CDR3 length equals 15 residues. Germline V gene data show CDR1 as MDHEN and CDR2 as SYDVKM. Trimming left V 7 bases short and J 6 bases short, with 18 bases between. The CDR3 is CASNLRDLVSGELFF. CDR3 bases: TGTGCCAGCAATCTGAGGGACTTGGTCTCCGGGGAGCTGTTTTTT.

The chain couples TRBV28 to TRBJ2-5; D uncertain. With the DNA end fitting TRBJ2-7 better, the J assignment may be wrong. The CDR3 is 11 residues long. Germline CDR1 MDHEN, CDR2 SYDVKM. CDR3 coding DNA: TGTGCCAGCAGTTTTCTCTACGAGCAGTACTTC. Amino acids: CASSFLYEQYF.

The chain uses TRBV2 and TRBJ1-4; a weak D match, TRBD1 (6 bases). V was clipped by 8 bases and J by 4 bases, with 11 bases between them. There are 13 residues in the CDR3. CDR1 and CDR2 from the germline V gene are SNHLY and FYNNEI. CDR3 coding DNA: TGTGCCAGCCACAGGGACCATAATGAAAAACTGTTTTTT. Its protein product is CASHRDHNEKLFF.

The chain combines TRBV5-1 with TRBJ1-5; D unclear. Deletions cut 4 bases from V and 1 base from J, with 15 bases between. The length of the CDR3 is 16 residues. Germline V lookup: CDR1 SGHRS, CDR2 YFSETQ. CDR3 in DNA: TGCGCCAGCAGCGCCGCGTTCGGGGTAAGCAATCAGCCCCAGCATTTT. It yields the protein CASSAAFGVSNQPQHF. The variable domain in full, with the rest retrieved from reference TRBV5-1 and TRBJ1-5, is KAGVTQTPRYLIKTRGQQVTLSCSPISGHRSVSWYQQTPGQGLQFLFEYFSETQRNKGNFPGRFSGRQFSNSRSEMNVSTLELGDSALYLCASSAAFGVSNQPQHFGDGTRLSIL.

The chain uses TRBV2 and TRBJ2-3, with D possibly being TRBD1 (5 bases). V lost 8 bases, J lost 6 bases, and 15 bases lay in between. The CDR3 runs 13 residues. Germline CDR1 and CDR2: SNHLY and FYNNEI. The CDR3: CASGAGPRDTQYF. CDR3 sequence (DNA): TGTGCCAGCGGGGCAGGCCCCCGCGATACGCAGTATTTT.

The CDR3 DNA reads TGCAGCGTTGAGGCGACAGGGTACGAGCAGTACTTC. Protein product: CSVEATGYEQYF. The chain uses TRBV29-1 and TRBJ2-7; TRBD1 aligns across 7 bases. This CDR3 region has 12 residues. Germline CDR1 is SQVTM and CDR2 is ANQGSEA. V lost 3 bases to trimming and J lost 4 bases; unmatched junction nucleotides: 3.

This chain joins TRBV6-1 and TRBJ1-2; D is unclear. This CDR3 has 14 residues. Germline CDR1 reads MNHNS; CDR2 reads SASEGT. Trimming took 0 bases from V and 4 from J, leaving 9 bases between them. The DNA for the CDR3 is TGTGCCAGCAGTGAAGCGCGCCGAAGCTATGGCTACACCTTC. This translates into CASSEARRSYGYTF.

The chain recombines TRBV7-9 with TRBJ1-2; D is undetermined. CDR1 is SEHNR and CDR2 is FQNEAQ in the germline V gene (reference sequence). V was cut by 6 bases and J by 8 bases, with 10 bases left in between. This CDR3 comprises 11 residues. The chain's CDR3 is CASSTVRGYTF. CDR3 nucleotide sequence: TGTGCCAGCAGTACCGTTCGGGGCTACACCTTC.

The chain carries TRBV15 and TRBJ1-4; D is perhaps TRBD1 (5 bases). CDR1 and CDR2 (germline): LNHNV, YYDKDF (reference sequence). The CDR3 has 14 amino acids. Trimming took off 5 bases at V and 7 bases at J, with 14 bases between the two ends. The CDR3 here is CATSRLGGGEKLFF. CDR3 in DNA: TGTGCCACCAGCCGTTTGGGGGGGGGTGAAAAACTGTTTTTT.

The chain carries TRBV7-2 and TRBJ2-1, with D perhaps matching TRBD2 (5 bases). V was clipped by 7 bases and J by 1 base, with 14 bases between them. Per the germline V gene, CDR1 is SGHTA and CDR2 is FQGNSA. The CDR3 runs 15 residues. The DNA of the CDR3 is TGTGCCAGCACCACCTCGGGATGGTCCTACAATGAGCAGTTCTTC. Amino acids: CASTTSGWSYNEQFF.

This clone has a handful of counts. Here the CDR3 reads CASSIMASEQFF. The CDR3 DNA reads TGTGCCAGTAGTATTATGGCCAGTGAGCAGTTCTTC. The V gene is TRBV19, the J gene TRBJ2-1, with no clear D. V was clipped by 3 bases and J by 9 bases, with 9 bases between them. Germline V lookup: CDR1 LNHDA, CDR2 SQIVND (reference sequence). The CDR3 sequence is 12 residues long.

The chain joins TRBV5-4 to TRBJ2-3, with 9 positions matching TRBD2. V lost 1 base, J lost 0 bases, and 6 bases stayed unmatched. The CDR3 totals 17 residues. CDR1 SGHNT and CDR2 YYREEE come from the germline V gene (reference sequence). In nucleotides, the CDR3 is TGTGCCAGCAGCTTGAAACTAGCGGGTCACAGCACAGATACGCAGTATTTT. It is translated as CASSLKLAGHSTDTQYF.

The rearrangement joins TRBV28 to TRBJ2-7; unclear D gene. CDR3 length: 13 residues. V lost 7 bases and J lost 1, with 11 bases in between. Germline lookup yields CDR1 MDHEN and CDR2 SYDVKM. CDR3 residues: CASNPEASYEQYF. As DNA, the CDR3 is TGTGCCAGCAATCCAGAAGCGTCCTACGAGCAGTACTTC.

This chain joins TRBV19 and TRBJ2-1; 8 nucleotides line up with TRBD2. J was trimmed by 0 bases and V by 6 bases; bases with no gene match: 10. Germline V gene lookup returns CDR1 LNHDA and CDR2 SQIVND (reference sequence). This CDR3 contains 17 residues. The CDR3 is CASRLAGGLSSYNEQFF. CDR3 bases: TGTGCCAGTAGATTGGCGGGAGGATTAAGCTCCTACAATGAGCAGTTCTTC.

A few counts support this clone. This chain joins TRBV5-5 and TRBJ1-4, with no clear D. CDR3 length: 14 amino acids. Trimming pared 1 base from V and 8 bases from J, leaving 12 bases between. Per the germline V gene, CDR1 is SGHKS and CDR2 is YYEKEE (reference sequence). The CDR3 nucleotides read TGTGCCAGCAGCTTGCTTCTGATAAGCGAAAAACTGTTTTTT. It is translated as CASSLLLISEKLFF.

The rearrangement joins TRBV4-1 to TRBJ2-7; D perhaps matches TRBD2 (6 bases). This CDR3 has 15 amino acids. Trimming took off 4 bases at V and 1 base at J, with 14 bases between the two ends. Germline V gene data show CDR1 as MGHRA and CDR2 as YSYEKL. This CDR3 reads CASSRASRGSYEQYF. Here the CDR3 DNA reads TGCGCCAGCAGCCGGGCCAGTCGGGGGTCCTACGAGCAGTACTTC.